These 6 T cell receptor beta chains share one sample of origin, sequenced in a study of memory CD4+ T cells and cytomegalovirus serostatus. Assay used: immunoSEQ multiplex PCR; TCRdb lists only in-frame clones, some missing. The sample includes 61,000 or so clones, over 60% of them seen just once. Single viable CD3+CD4+CD8-CD45RO+ cells were sorted as the memory CD4+ T cells. The specimen was memory CD4+ T cells from blood. The receptors shown here come from an adult in good health and CMV-seronegative. Some clones in this sample may be carry-over from other donors' samples.

The J gene is TRBJ1-1, the V gene TRBV7-9; maybe TRBD1 (5 bases). The CDR3 is 15 amino acids. Trimming stripped 6 bases from V and 1 base from J, with 15 bases between. Germline V gene sequence: CDR1 SEHNR, CDR2 FQNEAQ (reference sequence). The CDR3 here is CASRARRGENTEAFF. As DNA, the CDR3 is TGTGCCAGCAGGGCTCGGCGGGGGGAGAACACTGAAGCTTTCTTT.

The V and J genes are TRBV19 and TRBJ2-2, with a weak D call TRBD1 (6 bases). CDR1 LNHDA and CDR2 SQIVND come from the germline V gene (reference sequence). The V end was cut by 6 bases, the J end by 0 bases, with 17 bases between. The CDR3 length is 17 residues. CDR3 coding DNA: TGTGCCAGTAGCCGGACAGTCTATCTCTCGAACACCGGGGAGCTGTTTTTT. This codes for CASSRTVYLSNTGELFF.

This chain connects TRBV7-9 to TRBJ1-6; D may be TRBD1 (5 bases). Germline CDR1 reads SEHNR; CDR2 reads FQNEAQ (reference sequence). The CDR3 runs to 17 residues. V shed 5 bases and J shed 10 bases, with 24 bases lying between them. CDR3 sequence reads: CASSAPGVGISGSPLHF. CDR3 DNA sequence: TGTGCCAGCAGCGCCCCGGGGGTTGGGATCTCAGGCTCACCCCTCCACTTT. The full variable domain, rest sourced from reference TRBV7-9 and TRBJ1-6, is DTGVSQNPRHKITKRGQNVTFRCDPISEHNRLYWYRQTLGQGPEFLTYFQNEAQLEKSRLLSDRFSAERPKGSFSTLEIQRTEQGDSAMYLCASSAPGVGISGSPLHFGNGTRLTVT.

V gene TRBV5-1 combines with J gene TRBJ1-2, with a tentative D call TRBD1 (5 bases). The CDR3 covers 19 residues. Deletions cut 2 bases from V and 4 bases from J, with 27 bases between. Germline CDR1 SGHRS, CDR2 YFSETQ. CDR3: CASSFVGAGVGPYGYGYTF. The CDR3 DNA is TGCGCCAGCAGCTTCGTTGGAGCGGGGGTTGGGCCTTATGGCTATGGCTACACCTTC.

CDR3 amino acids: CASSPTTSTDTQYF. CDR3 nucleotide sequence: TGTGCCAGCAGCCCAACGACTAGCACAGATACGCAGTATTTT. The chain is built from TRBV7-2 and TRBJ2-3; D unclear. The CDR3 runs 14 residues. Trimming removed 5 bases from V and 0 bases from J, with 9 bases in between. The germline V gene encodes CDR1 SGHTA and CDR2 FQGNSA.

The V call is TRBV14, the J call TRBJ2-1; unclear D gene. This CDR3 is 16 amino acids long. CDR1 is SGHDN, CDR2 FVKESK, per germline. With 0 bases removed from V and 0 bases from J, the gap between germline ends came to 9 bases. The DNA of the CDR3 is TGTGCCAGCAGCCAAGACCGACCGAGCTCCTACAATGAGCAGTTCTTC. Its translation: CASSQDRPSSYNEQFF.